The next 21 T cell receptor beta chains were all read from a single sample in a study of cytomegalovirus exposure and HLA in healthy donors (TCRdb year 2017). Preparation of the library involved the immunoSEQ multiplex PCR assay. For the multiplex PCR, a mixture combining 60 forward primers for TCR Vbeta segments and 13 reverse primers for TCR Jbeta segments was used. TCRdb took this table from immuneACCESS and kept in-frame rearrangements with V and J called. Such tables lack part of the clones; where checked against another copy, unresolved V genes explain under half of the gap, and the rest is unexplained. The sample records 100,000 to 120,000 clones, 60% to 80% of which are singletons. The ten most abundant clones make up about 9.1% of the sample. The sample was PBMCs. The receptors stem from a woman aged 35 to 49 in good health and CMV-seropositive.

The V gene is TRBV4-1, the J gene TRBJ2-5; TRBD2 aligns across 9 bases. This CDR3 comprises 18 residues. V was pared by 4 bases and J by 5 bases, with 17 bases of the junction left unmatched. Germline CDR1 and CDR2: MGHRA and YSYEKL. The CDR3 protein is CASSPKRAEREAGETQYF. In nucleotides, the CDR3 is TGCGCCAGCAGCCCGAAAAGGGCGGAGCGGGAGGCGGGGGAGACCCAGTACTTC.

CDR3 residues: CASSRMTSGDRMFF. The CDR3 nucleotides read TGTGCCAGCAGCCGGATGACTAGCGGAGATAGAATGTTCTTC. This chain uses TRBV7-9 with TRBJ2-1; 9 bases match TRBD2. The CDR3 is 14 residues long. Germline V CDR1 and CDR2: SEHNR, FQNEAQ (reference sequence). V trimming: 5 bases; J trimming: 15 bases; junction bases outside the gene matches: 14. The full variable domain, completed using reference TRBV7-9 and TRBJ2-1, is DTGVSQNPRHKITKRGQNVTFRCDPISEHNRLYWYRQTLGQGPEFLTYFQNEAQLEKSRLLSDRFSAERPKGSFSTLEIQRTEQGDSAMYLCASSRMTSGDRMFFGPGTRLTVL.

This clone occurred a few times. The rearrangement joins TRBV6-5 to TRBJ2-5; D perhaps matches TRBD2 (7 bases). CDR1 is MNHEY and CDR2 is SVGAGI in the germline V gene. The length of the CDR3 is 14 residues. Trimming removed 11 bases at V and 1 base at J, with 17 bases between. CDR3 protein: CASGGDNFQETQYF. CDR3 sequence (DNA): TGTGCCTCTGGGGGGGACAACTTCCAAGAGACCCAGTACTTC.

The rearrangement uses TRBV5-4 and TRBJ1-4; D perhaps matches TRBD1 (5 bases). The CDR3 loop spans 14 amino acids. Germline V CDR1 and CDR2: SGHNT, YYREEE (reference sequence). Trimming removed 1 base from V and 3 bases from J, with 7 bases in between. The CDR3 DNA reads TGTGCCAGCAGCTTGAGACAGCCTAATGAAAAACTGTTTTTT. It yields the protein CASSLRQPNEKLFF.

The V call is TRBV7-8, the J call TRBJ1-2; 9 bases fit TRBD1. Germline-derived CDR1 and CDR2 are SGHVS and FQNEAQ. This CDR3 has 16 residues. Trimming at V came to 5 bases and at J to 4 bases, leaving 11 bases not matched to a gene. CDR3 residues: CASSPSYRGLGYGYTF. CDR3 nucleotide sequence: TGTGCCAGCAGCCCAAGCTACAGGGGGCTCGGCTATGGCTACACCTTC.

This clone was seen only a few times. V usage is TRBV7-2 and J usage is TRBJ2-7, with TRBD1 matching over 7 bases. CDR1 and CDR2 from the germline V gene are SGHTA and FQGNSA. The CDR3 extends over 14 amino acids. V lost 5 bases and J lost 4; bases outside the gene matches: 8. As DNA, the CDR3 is TGTGCCAGCAGCCCCACAGGGGATCCTTACGAGCAGTACTTC. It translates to CASSPTGDPYEQYF.

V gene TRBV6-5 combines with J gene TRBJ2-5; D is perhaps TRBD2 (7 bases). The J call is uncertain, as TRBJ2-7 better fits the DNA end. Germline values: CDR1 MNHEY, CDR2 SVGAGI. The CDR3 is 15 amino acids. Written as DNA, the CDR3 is TGTGCCAGCAGTTCCGGGGGGCCCGGTACCTACGAGCAGTACTTC. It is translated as CASSSGGPGTYEQYF.

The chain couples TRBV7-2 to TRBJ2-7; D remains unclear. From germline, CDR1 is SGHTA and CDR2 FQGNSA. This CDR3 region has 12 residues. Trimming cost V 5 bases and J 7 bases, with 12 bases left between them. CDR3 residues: CASSPPLREQYF. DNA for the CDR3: TGTGCCAGCAGCCCACCGCTGCGAGAGCAGTACTTC. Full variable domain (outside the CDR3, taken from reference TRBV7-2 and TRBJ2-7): GAGVSQSPSNKVTEKGKDVELRCDPISGHTALYWYRQSLGQGLEFLIYFQGNSAPDKSGLPSDRFSAERTGGSVSTLTIQRTQQEDSAVYLCASSPPLREQYFGPGTRLTVT.

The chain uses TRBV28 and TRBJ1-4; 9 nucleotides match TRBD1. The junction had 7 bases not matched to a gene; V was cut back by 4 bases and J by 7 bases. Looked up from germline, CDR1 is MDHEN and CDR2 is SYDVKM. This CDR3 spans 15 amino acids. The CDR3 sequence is CASSSIGTGTEKLFF. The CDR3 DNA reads TGTGCCAGCAGTTCCATCGGGACAGGGACTGAAAAACTGTTTTTT.

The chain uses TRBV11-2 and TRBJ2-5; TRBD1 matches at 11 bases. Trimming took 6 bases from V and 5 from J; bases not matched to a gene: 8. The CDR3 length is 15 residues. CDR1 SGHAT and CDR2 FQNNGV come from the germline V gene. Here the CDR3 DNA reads TGTGCCAGCAGTCAGGACAGGGGGCTTTTGGAGACCCAGTACTTC. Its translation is CASSQDRGLLETQYF.

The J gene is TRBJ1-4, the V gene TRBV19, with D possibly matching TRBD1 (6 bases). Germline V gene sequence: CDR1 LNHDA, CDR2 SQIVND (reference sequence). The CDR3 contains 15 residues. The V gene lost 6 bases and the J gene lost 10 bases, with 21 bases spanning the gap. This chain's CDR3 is CASSPPRTGLVKLFF. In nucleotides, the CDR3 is TGTGCCAGTAGCCCCCCGCGAACAGGGCTAGTAAAACTGTTTTTT.

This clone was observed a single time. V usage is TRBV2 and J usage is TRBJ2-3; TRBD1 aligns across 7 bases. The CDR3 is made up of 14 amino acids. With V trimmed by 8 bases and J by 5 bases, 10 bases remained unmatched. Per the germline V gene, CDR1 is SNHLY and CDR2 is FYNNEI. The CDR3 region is CASLRDRAEDTQYF. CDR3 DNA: TGTGCCAGCTTACGAGACAGGGCCGAAGATACGCAGTATTTT.

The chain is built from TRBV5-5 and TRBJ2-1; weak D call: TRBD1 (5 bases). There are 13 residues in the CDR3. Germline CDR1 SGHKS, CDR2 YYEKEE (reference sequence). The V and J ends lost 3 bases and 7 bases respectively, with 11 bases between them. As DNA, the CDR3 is TGTGCCAGCAGCTGGTTCGCAGGGAATGAGCAGTTCTTC. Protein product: CASSWFAGNEQFF. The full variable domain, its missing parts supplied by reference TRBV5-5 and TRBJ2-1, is DAGVTQSPTHLIKTRGQQVTLRCSPISGHKSVSWYQQVLGQGPQFIFQYYEKEERGRGNFPDRFSARQFPNYSSELNVNALLLGDSALYLCASSWFAGNEQFFGPGTRLTVL.

The chain's CDR3 is CASSLERQEWRETQYF. In DNA form, the CDR3 reads TGCGCCAGCAGCTTGGAGAGACAGGAGTGGAGAGAGACCCAGTACTTC. The chain uses TRBV5-1 and TRBJ2-5; possible D gene TRBD1, 6 bases. The germline gives CDR1 SGHRS, CDR2 YFSETQ. The germline V and J ends were trimmed by 0 bases and 4 bases, with 16 bases remaining between them. The CDR3 has 16 amino acids.

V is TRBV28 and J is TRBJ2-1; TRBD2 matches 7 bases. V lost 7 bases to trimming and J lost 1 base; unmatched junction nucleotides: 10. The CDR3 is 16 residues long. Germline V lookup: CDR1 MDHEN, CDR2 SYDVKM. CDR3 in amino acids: CASTSLLARSYNEQFF. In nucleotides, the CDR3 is TGTGCCAGCACCTCTTTACTAGCGCGATCCTACAATGAGCAGTTCTTC.

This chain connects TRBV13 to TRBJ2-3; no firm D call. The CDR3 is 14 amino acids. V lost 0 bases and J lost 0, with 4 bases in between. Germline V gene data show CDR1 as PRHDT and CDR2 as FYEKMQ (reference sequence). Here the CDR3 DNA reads TGTGCCAGCAGCTTAGGGACTAGCACAGATACGCAGTATTTT. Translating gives CASSLGTSTDTQYF. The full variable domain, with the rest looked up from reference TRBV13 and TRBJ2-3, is AAGVIQSPRHLIKEKRETATLKCYPIPRHDTVYWYQQGPGQDPQFLISFYEKMQSDKGSIPDRFSAQQFSDYHSELNMSSLELGDSALYFCASSLGTSTDTQYFGPGTRLTVL.

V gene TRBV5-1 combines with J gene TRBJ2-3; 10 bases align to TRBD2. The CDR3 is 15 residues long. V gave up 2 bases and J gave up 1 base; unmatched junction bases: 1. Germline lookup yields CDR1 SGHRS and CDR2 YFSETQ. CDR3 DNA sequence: TGCGCCAGCAGCTTACTAGCGGGGCGCACAGATACGCAGTATTTT. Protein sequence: CASSLLAGRTDTQYF.

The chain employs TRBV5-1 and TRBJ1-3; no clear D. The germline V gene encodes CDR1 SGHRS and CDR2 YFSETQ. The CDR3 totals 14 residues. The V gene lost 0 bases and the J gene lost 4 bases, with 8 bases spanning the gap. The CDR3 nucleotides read TGCGCCAGCAGCTTGGTCGCGGGGGGAAACACCATATATTTT. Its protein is CASSLVAGGNTIYF.

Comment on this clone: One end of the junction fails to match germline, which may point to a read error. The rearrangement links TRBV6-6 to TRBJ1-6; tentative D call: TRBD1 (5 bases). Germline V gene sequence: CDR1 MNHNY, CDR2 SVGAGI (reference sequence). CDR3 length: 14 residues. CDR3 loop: CAGSLTATPDGINF. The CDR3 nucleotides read TGTGCCGGCAGCCTGACAGCAACTCCCGATGGGATCAACTTT.

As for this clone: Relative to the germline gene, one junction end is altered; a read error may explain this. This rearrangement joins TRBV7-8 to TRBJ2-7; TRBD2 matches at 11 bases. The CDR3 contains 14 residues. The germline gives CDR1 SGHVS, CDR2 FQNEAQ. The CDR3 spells CASSVAGGGYEQYF. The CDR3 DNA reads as TGTGCCAGCAGCGTAGCGGGAGGGGGCTACGAGCAGTACTTC.

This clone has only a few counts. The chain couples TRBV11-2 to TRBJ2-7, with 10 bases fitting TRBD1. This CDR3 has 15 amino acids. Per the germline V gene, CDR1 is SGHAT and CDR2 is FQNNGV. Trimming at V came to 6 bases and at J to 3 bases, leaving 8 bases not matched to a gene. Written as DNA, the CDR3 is TGTGCCAGCAGTTCGACGGGACAGGGGAACTACGAGCAGTACTTC. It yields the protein CASSSTGQGNYEQYF.